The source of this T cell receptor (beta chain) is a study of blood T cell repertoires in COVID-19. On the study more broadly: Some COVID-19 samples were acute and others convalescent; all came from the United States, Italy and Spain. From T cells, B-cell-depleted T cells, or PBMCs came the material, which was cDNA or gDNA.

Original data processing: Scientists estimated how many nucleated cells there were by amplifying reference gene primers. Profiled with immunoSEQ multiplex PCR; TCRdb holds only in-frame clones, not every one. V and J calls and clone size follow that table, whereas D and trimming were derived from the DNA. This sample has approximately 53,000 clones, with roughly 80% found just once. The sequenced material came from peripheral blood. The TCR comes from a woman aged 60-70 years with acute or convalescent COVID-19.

CDR3 in DNA: TGTGCCAGCGGGATCAGGGCAAGGCCTTCACCCCTCCACTTT. Protein sequence: CASGIRARPSPLHF. The chain combines TRBV27 with TRBJ1-6; possibly TRBD1 for D (5 bases). V was cut by 8 bases and J by 9 bases, with 17 bases left in between. Germline V gives CDR1 MNHEY, CDR2 SMNVEV (reference sequence). CDR3 length equals 14 residues.